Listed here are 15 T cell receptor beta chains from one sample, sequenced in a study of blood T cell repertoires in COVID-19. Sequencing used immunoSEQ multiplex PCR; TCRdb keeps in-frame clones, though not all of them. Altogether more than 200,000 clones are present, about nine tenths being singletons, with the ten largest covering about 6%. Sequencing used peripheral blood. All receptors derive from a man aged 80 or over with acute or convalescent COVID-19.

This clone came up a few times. CDR3 bases: TGTGCCAGCAGCCGGGGTAAATACAATGAGCAGTTCTTC. Its protein is CASSRGKYNEQFF. The V call is TRBV11-3, the J call TRBJ2-1; D possibly corresponds to TRBD2 (5 bases). The germline CDR1 and CDR2 sequences are SGHNT and YENEEA. The CDR3 loop spans 13 amino acids. V lost 5 bases, J lost 4 bases, and 9 bases lay in between.

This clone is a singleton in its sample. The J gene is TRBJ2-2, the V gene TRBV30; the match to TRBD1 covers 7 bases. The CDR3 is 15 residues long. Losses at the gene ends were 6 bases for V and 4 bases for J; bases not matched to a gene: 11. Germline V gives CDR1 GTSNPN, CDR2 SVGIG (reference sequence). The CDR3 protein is CACLHQGVVTGELFF. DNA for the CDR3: TGTGCCTGTTTACACCAGGGGGTAGTCACCGGGGAGCTGTTTTTT.

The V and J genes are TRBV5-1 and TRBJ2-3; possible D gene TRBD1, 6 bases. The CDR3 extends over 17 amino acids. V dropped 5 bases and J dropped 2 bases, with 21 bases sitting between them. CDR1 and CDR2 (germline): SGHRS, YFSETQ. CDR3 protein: CASRLPFDRSSTDTQYF. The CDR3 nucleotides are TGCGCCAGCAGACTTCCTTTCGACAGGTCGTCCACAGATACGCAGTATTTT.

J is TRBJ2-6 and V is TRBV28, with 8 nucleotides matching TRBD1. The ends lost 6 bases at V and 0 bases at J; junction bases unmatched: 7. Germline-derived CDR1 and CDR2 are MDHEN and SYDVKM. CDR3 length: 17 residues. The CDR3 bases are TGTGCCAGCAGAGGCCGGGACAGGAACTCTGGGGCCAACGTCCTGACTTTC. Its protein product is CASRGRDRNSGANVLTF.

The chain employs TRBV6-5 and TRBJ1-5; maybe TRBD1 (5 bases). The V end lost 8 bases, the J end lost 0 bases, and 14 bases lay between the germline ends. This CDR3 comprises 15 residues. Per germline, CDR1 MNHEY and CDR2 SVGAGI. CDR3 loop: CASGKRGSSNQPQHF. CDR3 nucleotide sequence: TGTGCCAGCGGCAAGCGGGGGTCTAGCAATCAGCCCCAGCATTTT.

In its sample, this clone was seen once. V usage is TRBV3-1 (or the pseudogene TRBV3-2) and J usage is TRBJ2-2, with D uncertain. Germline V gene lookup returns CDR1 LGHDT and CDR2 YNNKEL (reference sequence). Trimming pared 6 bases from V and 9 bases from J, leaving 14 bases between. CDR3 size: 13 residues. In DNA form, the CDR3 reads TGTGCCAGCAGTCACTTAAGGAGCCGGGAGCTGTTTTTT. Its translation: CASSHLRSRELFF.

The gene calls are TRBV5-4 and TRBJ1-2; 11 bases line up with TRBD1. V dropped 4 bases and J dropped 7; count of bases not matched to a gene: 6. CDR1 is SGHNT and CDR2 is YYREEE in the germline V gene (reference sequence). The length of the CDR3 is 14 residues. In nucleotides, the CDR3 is TGTGCCAGCAGCACCCGGGACAGGGGGGCTGGCTACACCTTC. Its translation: CASSTRDRGAGYTF.

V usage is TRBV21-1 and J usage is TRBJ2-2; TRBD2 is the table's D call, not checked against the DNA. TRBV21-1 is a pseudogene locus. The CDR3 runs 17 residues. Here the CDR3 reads CASSRIAGGPYTGELFF. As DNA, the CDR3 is TGTGCCAGCAGCAGGATAGCGGGAGGGCCATACACCGGGGAGCTGTTTTTT.

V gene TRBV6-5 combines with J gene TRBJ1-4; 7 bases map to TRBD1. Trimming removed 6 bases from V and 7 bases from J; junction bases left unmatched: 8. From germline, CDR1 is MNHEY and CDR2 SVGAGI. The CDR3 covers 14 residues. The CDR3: CASRPRTGSEKLFF. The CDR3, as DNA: TGTGCCAGCAGACCCCGGACAGGCTCTGAAAAACTGTTTTTT.

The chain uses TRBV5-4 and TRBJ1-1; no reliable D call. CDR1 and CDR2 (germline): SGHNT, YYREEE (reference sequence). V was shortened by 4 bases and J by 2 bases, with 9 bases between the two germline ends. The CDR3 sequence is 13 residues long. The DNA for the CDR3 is TGTGCCAGCAGCCGGGGATCCAACACTGAAGCTTTCTTT. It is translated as CASSRGSNTEAFF.

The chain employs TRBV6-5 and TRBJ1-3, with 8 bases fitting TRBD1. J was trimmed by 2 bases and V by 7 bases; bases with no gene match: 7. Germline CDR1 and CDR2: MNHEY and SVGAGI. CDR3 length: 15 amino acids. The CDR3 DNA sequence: TGTGCCAGCAAGGCCGACAGGGGTCCTGGAAACACCATATATTTT. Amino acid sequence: CASKADRGPGNTIYF.

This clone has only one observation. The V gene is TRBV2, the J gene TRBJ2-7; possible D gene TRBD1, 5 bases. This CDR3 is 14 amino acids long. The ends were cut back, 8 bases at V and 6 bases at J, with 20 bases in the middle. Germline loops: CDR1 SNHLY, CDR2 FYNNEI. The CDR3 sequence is CASQGVIQASEQYF. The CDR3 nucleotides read TGTGCCAGCCAAGGGGTGATCCAGGCGAGCGAGCAGTACTTC.

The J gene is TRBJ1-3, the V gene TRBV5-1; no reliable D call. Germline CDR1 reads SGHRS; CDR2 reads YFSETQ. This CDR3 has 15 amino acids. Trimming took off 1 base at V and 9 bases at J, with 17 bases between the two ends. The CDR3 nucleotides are TGCGCCAGCAGCTTGTTAGGGTCCTTGGGGAGCACCATATATTTT. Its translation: CASSLLGSLGSTIYF.

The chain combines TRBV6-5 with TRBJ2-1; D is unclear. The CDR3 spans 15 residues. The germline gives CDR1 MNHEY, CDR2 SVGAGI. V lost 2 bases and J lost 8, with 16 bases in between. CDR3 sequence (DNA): TGTGCCAGCAGTTACCCTTGGCCTGGCTTTTATGAGCAGTTCTTC. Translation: CASSYPWPGFYEQFF.

The CDR3 region has the DNA TGTGCCAGCAGCCTACAACAGGGGCGACAAAACACTGAAGCTTTCTTT. Amino acids: CASSLQQGRQNTEAFF. The chain couples TRBV7-6 to TRBJ1-1; 7 nucleotides align to TRBD1. The CDR3 loop spans 16 amino acids. The trim removed 5 bases at V and 2 bases at J, leaving 11 bases unmatched. Germline-derived CDR1 and CDR2 are SGHVS and FNYEAQ.